This TCR beta chain originates from a study of CD8+ T cells in alopecia areata. Trimming pared 3 bases from V and 0 bases from J, leaving 12 bases between. This CDR3 spans 15 amino acids. Per the germline V gene, CDR1 is MGHRA and CDR2 is YSYEKL. Extraction of RNA preceded its reverse transcription into cDNA, which served as the sequencing template. TCRdb's copy holds only in-frame clones and misses some; the assay was immunoSEQ multiplex PCR. Among over 85,000 clones listed, roughly 64% were seen once. Treatment given: oral pan-JAK inhibitor, 5-10 mg twice daily. The authors sorted CD4+ and CD8+ T cells from PBMCs.

The chain combines TRBV4-1 with TRBJ2-7; D call uncertain. The sequence was obtained from a human donor with alopecia areata. The sequencing here drew on CD8+ T cells sorted from blood, taken at week 4, from a patient treated with tofacitinib. The CDR3 sequence is CASSHQIFGSYEQYF. CDR3 sequence (DNA): TGCGCCAGCAGCCATCAGATTTTTGGCTCCTACGAGCAGTACTTC.